Below are 8 T cell receptor beta chains sequenced from a single sample in a study of cytomegalovirus exposure and HLA in healthy donors. The primer mix had 60 Vbeta and 13 Jbeta primers. Clones were read by immunoSEQ multiplex PCR, and TCRdb kept only the in-frame ones, dropping some. The sample lists 150,000 or so clones, 65% to 80% occurring once. Source material: PBMCs. The receptors shown here come from a male donor in good health and CMV-seronegative.

This clone was picked up one time. This chain joins TRBV4-1 and TRBJ2-7; TRBD1 agrees at 7 bases. The CDR3 has 15 amino acids. The germline V gene has CDR1 MGHRA and CDR2 YSYEKL. V shed 3 bases, J shed 2 bases, and the junction held 7 bases outside the gene matches. In nucleotides, the CDR3 is TGCGCCAGCAGCCAGAGACAGGGTACTCCCTACGAGCAGTACTTC. Its protein is CASSQRQGTPYEQYF.

This clone was recorded only once. The chain employs TRBV2 and TRBJ2-7, with 8 bases identical to TRBD1. Germline CDR1 is SNHLY and CDR2 is FYNNEI. The V and J ends lost 0 bases and 5 bases, in that order; junction bases with no gene match: 6. CDR3 length: 15 amino acids. CDR3 in amino acids: CASSEAPGQGDEQYF. The DNA of the CDR3 is TGTGCCAGCAGTGAAGCGCCCGGACAGGGCGACGAGCAGTACTTC.

The chain carries TRBV13 and TRBJ2-7, with 11 positions matching TRBD2. V lost 1 base and J lost 5; bases outside the gene matches: 1. This CDR3 is 14 amino acids long. Germline CDR1 and CDR2: PRHDT and FYEKMQ (reference sequence). The CDR3 region has the DNA TGTGCCAGCAGCTTAGCACTAGCGGGGGACGAGCAGTACTTC. Its protein product is CASSLALAGDEQYF.

With regard to this clone: The germline gene is not matched at one end of the junction; a read error may be the cause. This sequence joins TRBV7-9 and TRBJ1-1; 7 bases agree with TRBD1. The CDR3 loop spans 14 amino acids. Per the germline V gene, CDR1 is SEHNR and CDR2 is FQNEAQ (reference sequence). CDR3 in amino acids: CSSSLARQGTEAFF. CDR3 DNA: TGTTCCAGCAGCCTAGCCCGACAGGGTACTGAAGCTTTCTTT.

The V and J genes are TRBV7-8 and TRBJ2-7, with D possibly being TRBD1 (6 bases). Trimming cost V 3 bases and J 3 bases, with 15 bases left between them. From germline, CDR1 is SGHVS and CDR2 FQNEAQ. This CDR3 spans 15 amino acids. CDR3 sequence (DNA): TGTGCCAGCAGCTTGTCGACAGGAGTCCTCTACGAGCAGTACTTC. Amino acid sequence: CASSLSTGVLYEQYF. Supplemented by reference TRBV7-8 and TRBJ2-7, the full variable domain reads GAGVSQSPRYKVAKRGQDVALRCDPISGHVSLFWYQQALGQGPEFLTYFQNEAQLDKSGLPSDRFFAERPEGSVSTLKIQRTQQEDSAVYLCASSLSTGVLYEQYFGPGTRLTVT.

The chain joins TRBV29-1 to TRBJ1-1; no firm D call. Germline CDR1 and CDR2: SQVTM and ANQGSEA. The CDR3 sequence is 16 residues long. Trimming cost V 0 bases and J 5 bases, with 19 bases left between them. For the CDR3, the DNA is TGCAGCGTTGAAGATCATCCAGGCGCCATTGGGACTGAAGCTTTCTTT. Its protein product is CSVEDHPGAIGTEAFF.

This clone was seen once. One end of the junction fails to match germline, which may point to a read error. The V and J genes are TRBV30 and TRBJ1-2; D gene unclear. The CDR3 is made up of 11 amino acids. The germline gives CDR1 GTSNPN, CDR2 SVGIG (reference sequence). CDR3 sequence (DNA): TGTGCCTGGACGGGTGCCAATGGGTACACCTTC. This encodes CAWTGANGYTF.

The chain has TRBV6-5 and TRBJ2-3; 8 nucleotides line up with TRBD1. The J segment lost 2 bases and the V segment lost 5 bases, leaving 6 bases of the junction unmatched. This CDR3 has 15 residues. The germline V gene has CDR1 MNHEY and CDR2 SVGAGI. As DNA, the CDR3 is TGTGCCAGCAGTCGACAGGGGAGTTACACAGATACGCAGTATTTT. It yields the protein CASSRQGSYTDTQYF.